The sequence of this T cell receptor (beta chain) was determined in a study of cytomegalovirus exposure and HLA in healthy donors. Germline CDR1 and CDR2: SGDLS and YYNGEE. With 3 bases removed from V and 9 bases from J, the gap between germline ends came to 14 bases. The CDR3 is made up of 13 amino acids. PCR used 60 Vbeta primers and 13 Jbeta primers. Some clones are missing from TCRdb's copy, which holds only in-frame ones; the method was immunoSEQ multiplex PCR. The data contain 65,000 to 90,000 clones, 60% to 85% of them singletons. This sequence joins TRBV9 and TRBJ2-3; D perhaps matches TRBD2 (6 bases). The sample was PBMCs. The clonotype was recovered from a man between 65 and 85 years old in good health and CMV-seronegative. CDR3 loop: CASSGTPGETQYF. In nucleotides, the CDR3 is TGTGCCAGCAGCGGGACTCCGGGGGAAACGCAGTATTTT.